This TCR beta chain was recovered during a study of blood T cell repertoires in COVID-19. Overall study: Specimens from acute and convalescent COVID-19 originated in the United States, Italy and Spain. The analysed material was cDNA or gDNA that came from T cells, B-cell-depleted T cells, or PBMCs.

The V end lost 5 bases, the J end lost 7 bases, and 11 bases lay between the germline ends. Germline assignment: CDR1 SGHAT and CDR2 FQNNGV. This CDR3 region has 12 residues. The authors' processing: Reference gene primer amplification gave nucleated cell count estimates. Measured with immunoSEQ multiplex PCR; TCRdb has only the in-frame clones, and not every one. The V and J calls and clone size come from that table; D and trimming were worked out from the DNA. The repertoire holds around 110,000 clones, with roughly 83% as singletons. The specimen was peripheral blood. The sequence was collected from a human donor in a cohort sampled during active COVID-19. The V gene is TRBV11-2, the J gene TRBJ1-1; D unresolved. The CDR3 region has the DNA TGTGCCAGCAGCCAAGGACTTCTTGAAGCTTTCTTT. Encoded protein: CASSQGLLEAFF.